This TCR beta chain derives from a study of spatial heterogeneity in lung cancer. TCRdb analysed the 5' RACE reads with MiXCR anew, one entry per CDR3 protein. The sample holds about 48,000 distinct CDR3 sequences, roughly 5.2% seen once. This clonotype has a count of ten or more. The CDR3 contains 15 residues. Germline CDR1 is KGHDR and CDR2 is SFDVKD. With 1 base removed from V and 10 bases from J, the gap between germline ends came to 16 bases. Regarding time point: sample taken at primary tumor resection. This sequence originates from a male donor with early-stage non-small cell lung cancer. Sequences were derived from PBMCs, sampled at surgery. The V call is TRBV24-1, the J call TRBJ2-1; no reliable D call. CDR3 sequence reads: CATSDLRSARVEQFF. The CDR3 DNA follows: TGTGCCACCAGTGATTTACGGTCTGCTCGAGTAGAGCAGTTCTTC.